A few counts support the clone carrying this TCR beta chain. Its antigen is unidentified. The source of the sample is a study of immune characteristics of hereditary and idiopathic chronic pancreatitis. Points from the study as a whole: Hereditary versus idiopathic pancreatitis showed different Vbeta-Jbeta usage, including TRBV10, TRBV19, TRBV23, TRBV5. Tissue came only from TPIAT, so disease duration may affect findings. Controls had less diverse, more clonal TCRbeta repertoires than both pancreatitis groups.

The germline V gene encodes CDR1 LGHDT and CDR2 YNNKEL (reference sequence). V lost 0 bases and J lost 2, with 22 bases in between. This CDR3 spans 19 amino acids. Sequencing used immunoSEQ multiplex PCR; TCRdb keeps in-frame clones, though not all of them. The data show about 6,200 clones, with around 75% seen just once and 6.5% to 8% held by the top ten. The pancreas tissue came from patients undergoing total pancreatectomy with islet autotransplantation. The receptor's source is a human donor with chronic pancreatitis. Sequencing was performed on pancreas tissue with hereditary chronic pancreatitis. The chain is built from TRBV3-1 (or the pseudogene TRBV3-2) and TRBJ1-2; D not certain. This chain's CDR3 is CASSQDGRGVMRTNYGYTF. Here the CDR3 DNA reads TGTGCCAGCAGCCAAGATGGCCGCGGGGTCATGAGAACGAACTATGGCTACACCTTC.